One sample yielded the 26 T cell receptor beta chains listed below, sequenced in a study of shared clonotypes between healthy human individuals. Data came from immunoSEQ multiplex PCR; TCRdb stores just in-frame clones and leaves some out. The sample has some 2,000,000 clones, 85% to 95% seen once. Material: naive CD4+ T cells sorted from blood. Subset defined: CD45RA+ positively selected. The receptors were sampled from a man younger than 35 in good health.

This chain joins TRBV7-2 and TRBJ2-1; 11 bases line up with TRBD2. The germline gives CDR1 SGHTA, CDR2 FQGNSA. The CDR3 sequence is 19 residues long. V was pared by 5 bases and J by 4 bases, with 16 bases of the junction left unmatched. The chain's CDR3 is CASSPKPRLAGSVYNEQFF. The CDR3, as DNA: TGTGCCAGCAGCCCGAAGCCCCGACTAGCGGGGTCTGTATACAATGAGCAGTTCTTC. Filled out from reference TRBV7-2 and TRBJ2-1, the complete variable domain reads GAGVSQSPSNKVTEKGKDVELRCDPISGHTALYWYRQSLGQGLEFLIYFQGNSAPDKSGLPSDRFSAERTGGSVSTLTIQRTQQEDSAVYLCASSPKPRLAGSVYNEQFFGPGTRLTVL.

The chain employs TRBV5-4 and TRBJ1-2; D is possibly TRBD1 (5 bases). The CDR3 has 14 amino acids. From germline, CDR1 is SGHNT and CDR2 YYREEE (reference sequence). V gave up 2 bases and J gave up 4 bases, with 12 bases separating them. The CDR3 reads CASSLGQTTYGYTF. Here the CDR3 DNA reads TGTGCCAGCAGCTTAGGACAAACAACCTATGGCTACACCTTC.

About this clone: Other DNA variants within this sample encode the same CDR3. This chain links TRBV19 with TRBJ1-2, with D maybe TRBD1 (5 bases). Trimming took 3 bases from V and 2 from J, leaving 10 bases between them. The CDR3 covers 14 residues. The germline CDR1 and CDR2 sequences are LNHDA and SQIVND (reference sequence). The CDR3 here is CASSILRGNYGYTF. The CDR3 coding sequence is TGTGCCAGTAGTATCTTAAGGGGAAACTATGGCTACACCTTC.

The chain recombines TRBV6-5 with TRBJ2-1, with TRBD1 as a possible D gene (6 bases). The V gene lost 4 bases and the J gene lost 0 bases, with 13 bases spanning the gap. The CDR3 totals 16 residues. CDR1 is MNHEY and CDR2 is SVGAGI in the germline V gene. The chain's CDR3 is CASSWTDSRSYNEQFF. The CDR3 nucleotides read TGTGCCAGCAGTTGGACGGACAGTCGCTCCTACAATGAGCAGTTCTTC.

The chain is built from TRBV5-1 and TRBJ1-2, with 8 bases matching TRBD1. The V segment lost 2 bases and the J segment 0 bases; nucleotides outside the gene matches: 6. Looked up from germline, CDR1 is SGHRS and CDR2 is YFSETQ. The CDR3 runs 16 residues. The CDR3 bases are TGCGCCAGCAGCTTAGGGACAGGCGCAGCTAACTATGGCTACACCTTC. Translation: CASSLGTGAANYGYTF.

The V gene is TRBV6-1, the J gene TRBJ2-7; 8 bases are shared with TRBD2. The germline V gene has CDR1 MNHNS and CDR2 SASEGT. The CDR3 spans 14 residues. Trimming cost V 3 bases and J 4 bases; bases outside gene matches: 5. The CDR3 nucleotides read TGTGCCAGCAGTGATTCAAGCGGGAGTTACGAGCAGTACTTC. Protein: CASSDSSGSYEQYF.

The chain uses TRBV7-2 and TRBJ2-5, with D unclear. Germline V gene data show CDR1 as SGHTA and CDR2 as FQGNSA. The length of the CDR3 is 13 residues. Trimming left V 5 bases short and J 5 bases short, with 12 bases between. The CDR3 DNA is TGTGCCAGCAGCCTATTCCTGGGTGAGACCCAGTACTTC. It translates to CASSLFLGETQYF.

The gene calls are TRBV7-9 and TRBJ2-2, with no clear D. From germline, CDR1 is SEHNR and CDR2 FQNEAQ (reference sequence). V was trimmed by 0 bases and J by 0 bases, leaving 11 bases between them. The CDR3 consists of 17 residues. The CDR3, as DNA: TGTGCCAGCAGCTTAGCACTTGGCGTAACGAACACCGGGGAGCTGTTTTTT. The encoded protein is CASSLALGVTNTGELFF. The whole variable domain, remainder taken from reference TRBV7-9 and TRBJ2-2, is DTGVSQNPRHKITKRGQNVTFRCDPISEHNRLYWYRQTLGQGPEFLTYFQNEAQLEKSRLLSDRFSAERPKGSFSTLEIQRTEQGDSAMYLCASSLALGVTNTGELFFGEGSRLTVL.

CDR3 coding DNA: TGCGCCAGCAGCCAAGATGGGGGAGGCAATCAGCCCCAGCATTTT. Amino acid sequence: CASSQDGGGNQPQHF. The chain has TRBV4-3 and TRBJ1-5, with D tentatively TRBD1 (5 bases). Between the trimmed V and J ends, which lost 0 bases and 2 bases, there was a span of 8 bases. Germline V gene data show CDR1 as LGHNA and CDR2 as YSLEER. The CDR3 has 15 amino acids.

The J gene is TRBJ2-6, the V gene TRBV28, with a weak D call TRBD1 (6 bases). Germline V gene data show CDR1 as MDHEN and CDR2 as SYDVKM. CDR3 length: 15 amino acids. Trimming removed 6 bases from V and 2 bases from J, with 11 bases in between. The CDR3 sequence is CASRPGVTGANVLTF. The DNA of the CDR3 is TGTGCCAGCAGACCAGGGGTAACTGGGGCCAACGTCCTGACTTTC.

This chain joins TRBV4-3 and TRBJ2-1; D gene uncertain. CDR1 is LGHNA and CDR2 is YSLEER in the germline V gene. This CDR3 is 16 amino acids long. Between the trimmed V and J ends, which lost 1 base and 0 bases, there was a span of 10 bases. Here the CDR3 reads CASSQGVLFSYNEQFF. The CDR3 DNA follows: TGCGCCAGCAGCCAAGGGGTCTTATTCTCCTACAATGAGCAGTTCTTC.

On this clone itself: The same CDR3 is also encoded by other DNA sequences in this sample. The CDR3 region is CASSSGQGANEKLFF. In DNA form, the CDR3 reads TGTGCCAGCAGCTCCGGACAGGGAGCTAATGAAAAACTGTTTTTT. The rearrangement joins TRBV28 to TRBJ1-4, with 8 bases matching TRBD1. CDR3 length: 15 residues. V lost 6 bases and J lost 3; bases outside the gene matches: 6. Germline CDR1 is MDHEN and CDR2 is SYDVKM.

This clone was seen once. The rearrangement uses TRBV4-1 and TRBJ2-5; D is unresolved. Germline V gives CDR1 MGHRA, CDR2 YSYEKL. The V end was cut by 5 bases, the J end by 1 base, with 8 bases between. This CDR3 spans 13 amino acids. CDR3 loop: CASSSSPQETQYF. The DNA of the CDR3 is TGCGCCAGCAGCTCCTCCCCCCAAGAGACCCAGTACTTC.

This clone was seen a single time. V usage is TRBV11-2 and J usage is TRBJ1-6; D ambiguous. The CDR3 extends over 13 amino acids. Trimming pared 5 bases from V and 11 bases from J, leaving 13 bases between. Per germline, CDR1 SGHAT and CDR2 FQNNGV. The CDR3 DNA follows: TGTGCCAGCAGCGAGGACCTTTCTCCACCCCTCCACTTT. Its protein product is CASSEDLSPPLHF.

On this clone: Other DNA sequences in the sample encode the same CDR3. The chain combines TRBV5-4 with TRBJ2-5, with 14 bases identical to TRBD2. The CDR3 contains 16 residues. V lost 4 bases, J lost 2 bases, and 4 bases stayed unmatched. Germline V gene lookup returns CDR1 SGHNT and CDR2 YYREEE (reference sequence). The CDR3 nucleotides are TGTGCCAGCAGCCTCGGACTAGCGGGGGGTCAAGAGACCCAGTACTTC. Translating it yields CASSLGLAGGQETQYF. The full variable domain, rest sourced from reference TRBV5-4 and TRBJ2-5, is ETGVTQSPTHLIKTRGQQVTLRCSSQSGHNTVSWYQQALGQGPQFIFQYYREEENGRGNFPPRFSGLQFPNYSSELNVNALELDDSALYLCASSLGLAGGQETQYFGPGTRLLVL.

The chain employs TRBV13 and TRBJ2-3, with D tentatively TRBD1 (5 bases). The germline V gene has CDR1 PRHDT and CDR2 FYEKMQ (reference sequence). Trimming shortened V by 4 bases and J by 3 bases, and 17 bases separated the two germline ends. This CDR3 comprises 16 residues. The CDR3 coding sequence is TGTGCCAGCAGCTCCGACAGTTCTGTCAGGACAGATACGCAGTATTTT. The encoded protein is CASSSDSSVRTDTQYF.

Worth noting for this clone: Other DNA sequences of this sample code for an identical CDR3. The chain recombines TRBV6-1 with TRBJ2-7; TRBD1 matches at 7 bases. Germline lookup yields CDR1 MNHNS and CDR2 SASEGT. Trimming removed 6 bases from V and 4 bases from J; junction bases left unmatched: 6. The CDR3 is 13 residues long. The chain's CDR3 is CASSAGTAYEQYF. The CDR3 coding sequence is TGTGCCAGCAGCGCTGGGACAGCATACGAGCAGTACTTC.

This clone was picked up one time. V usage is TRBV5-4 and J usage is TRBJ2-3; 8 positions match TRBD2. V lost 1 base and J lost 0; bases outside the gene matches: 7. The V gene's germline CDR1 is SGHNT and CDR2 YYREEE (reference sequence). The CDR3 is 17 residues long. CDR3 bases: TGTGCCAGCAGCTTGCGTAGCGGGGCGACTAGCACAGATACGCAGTATTTT. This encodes CASSLRSGATSTDTQYF.

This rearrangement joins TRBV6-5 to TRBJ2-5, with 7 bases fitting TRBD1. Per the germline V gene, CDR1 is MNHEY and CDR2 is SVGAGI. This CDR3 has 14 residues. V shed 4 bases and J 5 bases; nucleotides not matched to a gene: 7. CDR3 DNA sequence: TGTGCCAGCAGTTCCTCAGGGGGTACGGAGACCCAGTACTTC. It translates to CASSSSGGTETQYF.

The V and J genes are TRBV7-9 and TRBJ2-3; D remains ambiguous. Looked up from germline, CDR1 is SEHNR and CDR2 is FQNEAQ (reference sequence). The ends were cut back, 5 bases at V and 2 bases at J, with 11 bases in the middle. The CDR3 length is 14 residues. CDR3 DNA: TGTGCCAGCAGCCGACTGACCGACACAGATACGCAGTATTTT. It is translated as CASSRLTDTDTQYF. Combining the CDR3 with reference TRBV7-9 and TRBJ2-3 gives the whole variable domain DTGVSQNPRHKITKRGQNVTFRCDPISEHNRLYWYRQTLGQGPEFLTYFQNEAQLEKSRLLSDRFSAERPKGSFSTLEIQRTEQGDSAMYLCASSRLTDTDTQYFGPGTRLTVL.

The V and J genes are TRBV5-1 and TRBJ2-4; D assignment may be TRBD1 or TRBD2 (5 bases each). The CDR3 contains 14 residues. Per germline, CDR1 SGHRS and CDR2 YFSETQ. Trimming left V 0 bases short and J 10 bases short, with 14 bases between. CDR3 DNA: TGCGCCAGCAGCTTGGAGGGACCTTTAAAGATTCAGTACTTC. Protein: CASSLEGPLKIQYF.

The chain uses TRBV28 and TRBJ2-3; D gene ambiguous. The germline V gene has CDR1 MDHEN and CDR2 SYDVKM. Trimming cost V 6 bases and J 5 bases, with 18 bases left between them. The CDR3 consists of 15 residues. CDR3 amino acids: CASSLTSLGRDTQYF. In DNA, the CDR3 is TGTGCCAGCAGCCTTACCAGCCTAGGGCGAGATACGCAGTATTTT.

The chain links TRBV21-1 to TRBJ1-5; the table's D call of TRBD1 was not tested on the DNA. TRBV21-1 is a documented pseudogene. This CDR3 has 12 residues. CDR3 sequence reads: CARRGGDQPQHF. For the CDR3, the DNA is TGTGCCAGAAGGGGCGGCGATCAGCCCCAGCATTTT.

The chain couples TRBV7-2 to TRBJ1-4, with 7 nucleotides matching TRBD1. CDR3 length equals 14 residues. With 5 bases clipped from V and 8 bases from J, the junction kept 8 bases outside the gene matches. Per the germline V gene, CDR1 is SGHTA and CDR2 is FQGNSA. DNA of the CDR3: TGTGCCAGCAGCCCCCGACAGGGACGGGAAAAACTGTTTTTT. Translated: CASSPRQGREKLFF. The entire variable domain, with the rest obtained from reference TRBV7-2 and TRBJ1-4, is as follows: GAGVSQSPSNKVTEKGKDVELRCDPISGHTALYWYRQSLGQGLEFLIYFQGNSAPDKSGLPSDRFSAERTGGSVSTLTIQRTQQEDSAVYLCASSPRQGREKLFFGSGTQLSVL.

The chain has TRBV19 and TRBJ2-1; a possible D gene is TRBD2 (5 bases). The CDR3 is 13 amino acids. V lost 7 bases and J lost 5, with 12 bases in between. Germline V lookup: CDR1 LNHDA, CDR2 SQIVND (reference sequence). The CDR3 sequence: CASTTDFNNEQFF. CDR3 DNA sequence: TGTGCCAGTACCACGGACTTTAACAATGAGCAGTTCTTC.

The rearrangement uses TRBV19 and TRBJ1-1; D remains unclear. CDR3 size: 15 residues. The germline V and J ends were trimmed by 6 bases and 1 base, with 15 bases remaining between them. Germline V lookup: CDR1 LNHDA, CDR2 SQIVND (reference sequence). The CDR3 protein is CASRTVAMTNTEAFF. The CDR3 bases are TGTGCCAGTAGGACTGTCGCTATGACGAACACTGAAGCTTTCTTT. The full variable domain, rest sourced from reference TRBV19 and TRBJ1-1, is DGGITQSPKYLFRKEGQNVTLSCEQNLNHDAMYWYRQDPGQGLRLIYYSQIVNDFQKGDIAEGYSVSREKKESFPLTVTSAQKNPTAFYLCASRTVAMTNTEAFFGQGTRLTVV.